This TCR beta chain came from a study of blood T cells in healthy people across ages. Worth noting for this clonotype: Its antigen remains unknown.

Caucasian, healthy and from Russia, the donors were aged between about 6 and 90. Trimming shortened V by 3 bases and J by 3 bases, and 9 bases separated the two germline ends. CDR1 MGHDK and CDR2 SYGVNS come from the germline V gene. The CDR3 extends over 15 amino acids. Overall study findings and caveats: Samples with more naive T cells showed higher observed beta diversity. Not knowing donor CMV status may have confounded expanded clonotype changes. The long-lived group displayed more naive CD4+ cells, plus higher diversity, than the aged donors did.

For the second PCR, which ran for about 7 to 12 cycles, a sample-barcoded 5' primer and a J-beta primer mix were used. TCRdb reanalysed the 5' RACE reads using MiXCR and keeps one entry per CDR3 protein. Of about 1.8 million distinct CDR3 sequences listed, about 50% were seen once; the top ten hold over 2%. This chain joins TRBV25-1 and TRBJ2-6, with D unresolved. Sequenced: blood. This receptor was obtained from a woman in her forties in good health. The CDR3 DNA reads as TGTGCCAGCAGTGACAAGGTGTTTGGGGCCAACGTCCTGACTTTC. It yields the protein CASSDKVFGANVLTF.